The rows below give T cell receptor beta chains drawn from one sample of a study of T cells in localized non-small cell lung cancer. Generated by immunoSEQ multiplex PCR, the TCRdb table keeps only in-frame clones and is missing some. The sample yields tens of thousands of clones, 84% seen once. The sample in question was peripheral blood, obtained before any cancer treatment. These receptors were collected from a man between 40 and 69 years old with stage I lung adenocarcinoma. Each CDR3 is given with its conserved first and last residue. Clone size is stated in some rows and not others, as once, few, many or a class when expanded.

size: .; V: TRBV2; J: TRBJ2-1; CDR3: CASSPFGRSYNEQFF
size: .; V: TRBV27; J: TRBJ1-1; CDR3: CASTRVSGYTEAFF
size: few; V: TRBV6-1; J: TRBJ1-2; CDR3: CASSAGQGFGYTF
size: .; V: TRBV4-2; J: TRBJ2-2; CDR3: CASSQELAGGSNTGELFF
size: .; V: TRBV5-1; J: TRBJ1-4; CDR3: CASGVTGTANEKLFF
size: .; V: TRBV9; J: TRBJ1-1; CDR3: CASSGEPPGHRSEAFF
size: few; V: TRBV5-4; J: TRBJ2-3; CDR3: CASSKYRENTDTQYF
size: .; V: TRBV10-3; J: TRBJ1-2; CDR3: CAINRGNYGYTF
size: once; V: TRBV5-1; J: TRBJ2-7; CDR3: CASSGGGTYEQYF
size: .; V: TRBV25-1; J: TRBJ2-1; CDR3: CASSELFLGTSAYNEQFF
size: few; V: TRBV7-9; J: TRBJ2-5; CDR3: CASSGASLETQYF
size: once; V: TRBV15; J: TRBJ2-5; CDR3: CATSRGGEQETQYF
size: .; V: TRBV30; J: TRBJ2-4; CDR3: CAWSILAGGPKNIQYF
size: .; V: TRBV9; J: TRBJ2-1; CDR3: CASSVRSGGGGSYNEQFF
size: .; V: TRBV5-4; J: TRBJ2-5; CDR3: CASSLLASGGRETQYF
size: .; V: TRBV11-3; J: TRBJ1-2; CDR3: CASSLNPVPIYGYTF
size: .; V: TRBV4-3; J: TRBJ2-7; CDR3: CASSQGVGQAVYEQYF
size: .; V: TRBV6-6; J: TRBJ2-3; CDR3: CASSDRGADTQYF
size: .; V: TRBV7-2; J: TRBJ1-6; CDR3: CASSPGKLRSPLHF
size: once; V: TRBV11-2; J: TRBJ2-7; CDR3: CASSQEVSTYEQYF
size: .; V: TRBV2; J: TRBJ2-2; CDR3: CASSDDQRGPTGELFF
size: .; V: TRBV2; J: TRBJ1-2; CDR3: CASSDGGFGYTF
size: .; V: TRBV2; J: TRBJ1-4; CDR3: CASKILATQPGEKLFF
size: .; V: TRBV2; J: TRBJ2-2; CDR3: CASSEVGGSDTGELFF